The 19 T cell receptor beta chains listed next were all sequenced from one sample in a study of T-cell memory formation after mild COVID-19. TCRdb re-derived calls from the 5' RACE reads in MiXCR, one entry per CDR3 protein. The table lists just over 300,000 distinct CDR3 sequences, approximately 20% of them singletons. The sequencing input was PBMCs or a T cell subset sorted from them (not recorded which). These receptors were collected from a man aged 18 to 29 who had mild COVID-19 (a few samples of this study predate the infection). Cell type and time point are not known.

The gene calls are TRBV12-3 or TRBV12-4 and TRBJ2-3, with 8 bases that match TRBD2. Germline trimming cut 4 bases from V and 4 bases from J; bases unmatched to any gene: 13. CDR3 size: 17 residues. Here the CDR3 reads CASSSLLGGSGADTQYF. CDR3 sequence (DNA): TGTGCCAGCAGTTCCCTCCTGGGGGGTAGCGGGGCAGATACGCAGTATTTT.

This clonotype was seen a handful of times. This chain uses TRBV5-1 with TRBJ1-2, with 7 bases fitting TRBD1. V trimming: 4 bases; J trimming: 7 bases; junction bases outside the gene matches: 7. Germline V gene data show CDR1 as SGHRS and CDR2 as YFSETQ. The CDR3 totals 13 residues. As DNA, the CDR3 is TGCGCCAGCAGCCCGAGGACAGGCAGTGGCTACACCTTC. This codes for CASSPRTGSGYTF.

This clonotype was seen only a few times. The rearrangement uses TRBV12-3 or TRBV12-4 and TRBJ2-3; unclear D gene. V lost 7 bases and J lost 5, with 16 bases in between. There are 14 residues in the CDR3. The CDR3 spells CASTPSSGLDTQYF. The CDR3 region has the DNA TGTGCCAGCACTCCTTCCTCAGGTCTAGATACGCAGTATTTT.

This clonotype was counted a few times. The chain recombines TRBV6-6 with TRBJ2-2; 11 bases agree with TRBD2. With 1 base clipped from V and 6 bases from J, the junction kept 4 bases outside the gene matches. Germline lookup yields CDR1 MNHNY and CDR2 SVGAGI (reference sequence). The CDR3 is made up of 16 amino acids. The CDR3 sequence: CASSYLTSGVAGELFF. The CDR3 coding sequence is TGTGCCAGCAGTTACTTGACTAGCGGGGTTGCCGGGGAGCTGTTTTTT.

The chain couples TRBV6-2 or TRBV6-3 to TRBJ1-1, with TRBD1 matching over 9 bases. V lost 6 bases, J lost 4 bases, and 6 bases stayed unmatched. This CDR3 is 14 amino acids long. Germline V gene lookup returns CDR1 MNHEY and CDR2 SVGEGT. The CDR3 protein is CASRITGGGTEAFF. The CDR3 DNA reads TGTGCCAGCAGAATCACAGGGGGCGGCACTGAAGCTTTCTTT.

This chain uses TRBV7-2 with TRBJ1-6; D may be TRBD1 (6 bases). Germline values: CDR1 SGHTA, CDR2 FQGNSA. CDR3 size: 14 residues. V lost 5 bases to trimming and J lost 8 bases, with 13 bases between them. The CDR3 DNA reads TGTGCCAGCAGCATACAAGGGGGGGATTCACCCCTCCACTTT. Translated: CASSIQGGDSPLHF.

CDR3 sequence reads: CASSQVRGPSYEQYV. As DNA, the CDR3 is TGCGCCAGCAGCCAGGTACGGGGACCGTCCTACGAGCAGTACGTC. The V call is TRBV4-3, the J call TRBJ2-7; the D gene could be TRBD1 or TRBD2 (5 bases each). The V gene's germline CDR1 is LGHNA and CDR2 YSLEER. CDR3 size: 15 residues. V lost 3 bases and J 1 base, leaving 13 bases between the germline ends.

This clonotype was observed many times. The genes are TRBV5-6 and TRBJ2-7; no clear D. The germline V and J ends were trimmed by 0 bases and 0 bases, with 4 bases remaining between them. The CDR3 contains 13 residues. Germline CDR1 SGHDT, CDR2 YYEEEE. In nucleotides, the CDR3 is TGTGCCAGCAGCTTGGGCCGCTCCTACGAGCAGTACGTC. Amino acids: CASSLGRSYEQYV.

V is TRBV18 and J is TRBJ1-5; the D gene is possibly TRBD1 (5 bases). This CDR3 region has 14 residues. Germline V lookup: CDR1 KGHSH, CDR2 LQKENI. V lost 3 bases and J lost 6, with 12 bases in between. This CDR3 reads CASSPAQGGQPQHF. CDR3 nucleotides: TGTGCCAGCTCACCCGCCCAGGGAGGTCAGCCCCAGCATTTT.

The table lists this clonotype with a few counts. J is TRBJ2-3 and V is TRBV20-1, with 9 bases matching TRBD2. CDR3 length: 14 amino acids. CDR1 is DFQATT and CDR2 is SNEGSKA in the germline V gene (reference sequence). The junction had 5 bases not matched to a gene; V was cut back by 3 bases and J by 4 bases. The CDR3: CSASIAGAPDTQYF. The CDR3 DNA reads TGCAGTGCTAGCATAGCGGGGGCCCCAGATACGCAGTATTTT.

Here the CDR3 reads CSARGDTNTGELFF. The CDR3 DNA is TGCAGTGCTAGAGGTGATACGAACACCGGGGAGCTGTTTTTT. The rearrangement uses TRBV20-1 and TRBJ2-2; no clear D gene. The CDR3 spans 14 residues. V lost 1 base and J lost 0, with 6 bases in between. Germline V gene data show CDR1 as DFQATT and CDR2 as SNEGSKA (reference sequence).

This clonotype has a handful of counts. The chain's CDR3 is CAWSWRGGSGTQYF. In nucleotides, the CDR3 is TGTGCCTGGAGTTGGCGGGGGGGCTCTGGGACCCAGTACTTC. The chain has TRBV30 and TRBJ2-5, with TRBD2 matching 9 bases. This CDR3 is 14 amino acids long. V lost 2 bases, J lost 7 bases, and 8 bases stayed unmatched. The germline CDR1 and CDR2 sequences are GTSNPN and SVGIG (reference sequence).

This clonotype was seen repeatedly, ten times or more. The V gene is TRBV5-1, the J gene TRBJ2-3; 10 bases match TRBD1. J lost 6 bases, V lost 2 bases, and 9 bases had no gene match. The CDR3 has 16 amino acids. CDR1 is SGHRS and CDR2 is YFSETQ in the germline V gene. DNA for the CDR3: TGCGCCAGCAGCTTCGATCCCGGGACAGGGGCGGATACGCAGTATTTT. It translates to CASSFDPGTGADTQYF. Full variable domain (missing parts from reference TRBV5-1 and TRBJ2-3): KAGVTQTPRYLIKTRGQQVTLSCSPISGHRSVSWYQQTPGQGLQFLFEYFSETQRNKGNFPGRFSGRQFSNSRSEMNVSTLELGDSALYLCASSFDPGTGADTQYFGPGTRLTVL.

Ten or more counts support this clonotype. This rearrangement joins TRBV6-5 to TRBJ2-1, with 11 bases that match TRBD2. The CDR3 runs to 14 residues. Unmatched junction bases numbered 4, after V lost 6 bases and J lost 6 bases. Germline lookup yields CDR1 MNHEY and CDR2 SVGAGI. The CDR3 region is CASRLGLAANEQFF. The DNA for the CDR3 is TGTGCCAGCAGACTGGGACTAGCGGCCAATGAGCAGTTCTTC.

This clonotype was seen a few times. This chain joins TRBV4-3 and TRBJ2-2; TRBD1 might be the D (6 bases). This CDR3 is 17 amino acids long. Germline V gene data show CDR1 as LGHNA and CDR2 as YSLEER. The V gene lost 0 bases and the J gene lost 3 bases, with 14 bases spanning the gap. The CDR3 reads CASSQDGQGYYTGELFF. CDR3 sequence (DNA): TGCGCCAGCAGCCAAGATGGCCAGGGGTATTACACCGGGGAGCTGTTTTTT.

The chain joins TRBV24-1 to TRBJ2-1, with a possible D match to TRBD2 (7 bases). Trimming removed 4 bases from V and 8 bases from J, with 20 bases in between. Germline V gene lookup returns CDR1 KGHDR and CDR2 SFDVKD. CDR3 length: 16 residues. The CDR3 nucleotides read TGTGCCACCAGTGACACCGGGACACCGGGGGGTCATGAGCAGTTCTTC. Translation gives CATSDTGTPGGHEQFF.

This clonotype was seen more than once but under ten times. As DNA, the CDR3 is TGTGCCAGCAGCGAAGGAGACGCCGGATCACCCCTCCACTTT. Protein: CASSEGDAGSPLHF. The genes are TRBV3-1 and TRBJ1-6; D is undetermined. In germline, CDR1 is LGHDT, CDR2 YNNKEL (reference sequence). Trimming pared 5 bases from V and 10 bases from J, leaving 15 bases between. This CDR3 region has 14 residues.

The chain uses TRBV4-1 and TRBJ2-3; 11 positions match TRBD2. This CDR3 has 21 amino acids. Germline V lookup: CDR1 MGHRA, CDR2 YSYEKL. Trimming cost V 0 bases and J 0 bases; bases outside gene matches: 14. CDR3 amino acids: CASSQDQGLAGGQTSTDTQYF. As DNA, the CDR3 is TGCGCCAGCAGCCAAGACCAGGGGCTAGCGGGGGGCCAGACTAGCACAGATACGCAGTATTTT.

In DNA, the CDR3 is TGTGCCATCGGAGGGACAGGGAACACCGGGGAGCTGTTTTTT. Protein: CAIGGTGNTGELFF. The chain recombines TRBV10-3 with TRBJ2-2; TRBD1 matches at 8 bases. This CDR3 region has 14 residues. The V segment lost 8 bases and the J segment 1 base; nucleotides outside the gene matches: 3. The germline V gene has CDR1 ENHRY and CDR2 SYGVKD.